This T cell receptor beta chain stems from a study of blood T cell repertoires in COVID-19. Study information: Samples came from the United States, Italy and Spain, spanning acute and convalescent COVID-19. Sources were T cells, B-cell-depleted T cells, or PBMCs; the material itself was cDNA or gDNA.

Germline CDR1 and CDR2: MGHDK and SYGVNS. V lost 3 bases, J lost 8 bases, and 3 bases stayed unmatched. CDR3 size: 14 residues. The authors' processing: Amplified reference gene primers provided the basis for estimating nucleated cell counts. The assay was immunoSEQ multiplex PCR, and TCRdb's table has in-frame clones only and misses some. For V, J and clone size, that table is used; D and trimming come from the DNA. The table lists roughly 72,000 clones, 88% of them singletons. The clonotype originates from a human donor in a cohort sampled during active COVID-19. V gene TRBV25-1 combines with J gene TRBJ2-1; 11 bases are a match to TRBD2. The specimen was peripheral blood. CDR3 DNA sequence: TGTGCCAGCAGTGATACTAGCGGGAGCTATGAGCAGTTCTTC. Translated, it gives CASSDTSGSYEQFF.